This entry concerns a single T cell receptor (beta chain). These data originate in a study of blood T cell repertoires in COVID-19. Study summary: Sample material is recorded as cDNA or gDNA derived from T cells, B-cell-depleted T cells, or PBMCs.

As handled by the study authors: Reference gene primer amplification gave nucleated cell count estimates. Measured with immunoSEQ multiplex PCR; TCRdb has only the in-frame clones, and not every one. For V, J and clone size, that table is used; D and trimming come from the DNA. The top ten clones hold 15% to 20% of a sample with about 180,000 clones, approximately 78% of them seen once. Per germline, CDR1 GTSNPN and CDR2 SVGIG (reference sequence). The CDR3 runs 14 residues. Trimming left V 4 bases short and J 3 bases short, with 13 bases between. What was sequenced was PBMCs or T cells enriched from blood (not recorded which). This TCR derives from a woman aged 45-60 years who had recovered from COVID-19. The chain links TRBV30 to TRBJ1-5, with D perhaps TRBD1 (5 bases). This CDR3 is CAWNRGGINQPQHF. The CDR3 DNA follows: TGTGCCTGGAATCGGGGGGGGATCAATCAGCCCCAGCATTTT. The full variable domain, completed using reference TRBV30 and TRBJ1-5, is SQTIHQWPATLVQPVGSPLSLECTVEGTSNPNLYWYRQAAGRGLQLLFYSVGIGQISSEVPQNLSASRPQDRQFILSSKKLLLSDSGFYLCAWNRGGINQPQHFGDGTRLSIL.